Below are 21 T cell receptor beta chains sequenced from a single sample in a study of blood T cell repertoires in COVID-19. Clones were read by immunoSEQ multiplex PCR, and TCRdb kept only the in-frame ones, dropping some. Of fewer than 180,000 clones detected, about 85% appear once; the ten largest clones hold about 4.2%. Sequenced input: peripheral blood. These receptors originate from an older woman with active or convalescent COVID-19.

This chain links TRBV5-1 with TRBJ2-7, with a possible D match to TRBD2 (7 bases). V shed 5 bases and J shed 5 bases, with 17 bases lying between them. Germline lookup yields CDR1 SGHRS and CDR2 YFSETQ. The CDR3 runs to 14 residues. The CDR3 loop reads CASSFRGGKNEQYF. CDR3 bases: TGCGCCAGCAGTTTTAGGGGGGGAAAGAACGAGCAGTACTTC.

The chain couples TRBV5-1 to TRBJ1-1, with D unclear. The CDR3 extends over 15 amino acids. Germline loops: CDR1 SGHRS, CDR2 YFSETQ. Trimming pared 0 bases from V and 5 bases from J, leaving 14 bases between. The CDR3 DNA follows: TGCGCCAGCAGCTTGGGGAGTGGGTCGGGGACTGAAGCTTTCTTT. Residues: CASSLGSGSGTEAFF.

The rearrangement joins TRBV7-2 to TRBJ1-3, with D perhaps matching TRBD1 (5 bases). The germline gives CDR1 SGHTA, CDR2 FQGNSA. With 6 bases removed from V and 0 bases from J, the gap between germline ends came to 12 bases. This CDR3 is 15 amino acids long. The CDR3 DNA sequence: TGTGCCAGCAGTTTATCAGGGATCTCTGGAAACACCATATATTTT. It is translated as CASSLSGISGNTIYF.

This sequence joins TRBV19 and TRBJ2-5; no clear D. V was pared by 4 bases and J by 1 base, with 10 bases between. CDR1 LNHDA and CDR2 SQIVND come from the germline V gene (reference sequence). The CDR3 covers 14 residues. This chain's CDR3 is CASSRAETQETQYF. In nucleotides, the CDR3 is TGTGCCAGTAGTAGGGCAGAAACCCAAGAGACCCAGTACTTC. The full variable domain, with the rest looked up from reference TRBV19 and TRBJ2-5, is DGGITQSPKYLFRKEGQNVTLSCEQNLNHDAMYWYRQDPGQGLRLIYYSQIVNDFQKGDIAEGYSVSREKKESFPLTVTSAQKNPTAFYLCASSRAETQETQYFGPGTRLLVL.

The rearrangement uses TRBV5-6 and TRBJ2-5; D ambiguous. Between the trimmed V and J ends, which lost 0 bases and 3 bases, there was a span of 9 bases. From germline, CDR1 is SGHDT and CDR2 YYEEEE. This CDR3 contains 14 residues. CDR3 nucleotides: TGTGCCAGCAGCTTGGAAGCTACCAAAGAGACCCAGTACTTC. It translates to CASSLEATKETQYF.

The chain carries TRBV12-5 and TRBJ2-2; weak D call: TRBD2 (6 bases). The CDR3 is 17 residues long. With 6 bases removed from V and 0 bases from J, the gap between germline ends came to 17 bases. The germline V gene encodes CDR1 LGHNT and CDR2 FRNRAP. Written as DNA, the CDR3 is TGTGCTAGTGGCTCCAAGGCGGGGAACGCGAACACCGGGGAGCTGTTTTTT. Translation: CASGSKAGNANTGELFF.

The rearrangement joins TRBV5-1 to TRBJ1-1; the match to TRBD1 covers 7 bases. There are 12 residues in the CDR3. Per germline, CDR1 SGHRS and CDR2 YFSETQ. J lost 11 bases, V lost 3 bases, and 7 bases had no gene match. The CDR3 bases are TGCGCCAGCAGCTCGGGACAGACTGTTGCTTTCTTT. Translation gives CASSSGQTVAFF.

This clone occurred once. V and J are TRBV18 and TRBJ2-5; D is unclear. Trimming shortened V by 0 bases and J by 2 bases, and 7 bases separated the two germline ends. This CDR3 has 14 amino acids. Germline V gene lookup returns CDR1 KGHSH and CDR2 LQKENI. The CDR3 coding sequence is TGTGCCAGCTCACCACCTGGGCAGCAAGAGACCCAGTACTTC. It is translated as CASSPPGQQETQYF. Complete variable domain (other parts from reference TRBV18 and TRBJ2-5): NAGVMQNPRHLVRRRGQEARLRCSPMKGHSHVYWYRQLPEEGLKFMVYLQKENIIDESGMPKERFSAEFPKEGPSILRIQQVVRGDSAAYFCASSPPGQQETQYFGPGTRLLVL.

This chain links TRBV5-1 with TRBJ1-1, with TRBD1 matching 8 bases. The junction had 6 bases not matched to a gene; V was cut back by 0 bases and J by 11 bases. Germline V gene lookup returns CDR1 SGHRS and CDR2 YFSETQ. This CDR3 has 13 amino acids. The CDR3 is CASSLGGDRRAFF. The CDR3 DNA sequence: TGCGCCAGCAGCTTGGGAGGGGACAGGCGGGCTTTCTTT.

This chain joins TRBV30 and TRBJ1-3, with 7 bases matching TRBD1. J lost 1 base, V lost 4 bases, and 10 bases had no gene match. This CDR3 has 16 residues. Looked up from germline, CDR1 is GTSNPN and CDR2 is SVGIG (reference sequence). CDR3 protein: CAWTLYRGRSGNTIYF. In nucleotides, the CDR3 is TGTGCCTGGACCTTATACAGGGGAAGATCTGGAAACACCATATATTTT. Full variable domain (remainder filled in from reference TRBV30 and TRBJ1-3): SQTIHQWPATLVQPVGSPLSLECTVEGTSNPNLYWYRQAAGRGLQLLFYSVGIGQISSEVPQNLSASRPQDRQFILSSKKLLLSDSGFYLCAWTLYRGRSGNTIYFGEGSWLTVV.

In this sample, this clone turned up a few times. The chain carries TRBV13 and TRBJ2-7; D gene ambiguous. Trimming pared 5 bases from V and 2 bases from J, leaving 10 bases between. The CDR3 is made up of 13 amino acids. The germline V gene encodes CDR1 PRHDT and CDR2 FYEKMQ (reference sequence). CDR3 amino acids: CASSQATPYEQYF. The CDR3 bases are TGTGCCAGCAGCCAAGCGACCCCCTACGAGCAGTACTTC. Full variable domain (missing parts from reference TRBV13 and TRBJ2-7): AAGVIQSPRHLIKEKRETATLKCYPIPRHDTVYWYQQGPGQDPQFLISFYEKMQSDKGSIPDRFSAQQFSDYHSELNMSSLELGDSALYFCASSQATPYEQYFGPGTRLTVT.

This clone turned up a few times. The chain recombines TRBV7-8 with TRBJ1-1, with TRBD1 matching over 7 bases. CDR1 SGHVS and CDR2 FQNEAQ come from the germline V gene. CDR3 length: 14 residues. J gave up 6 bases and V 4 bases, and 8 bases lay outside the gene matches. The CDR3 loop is CASSSREGAPEAFF. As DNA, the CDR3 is TGTGCCAGCAGCTCCCGGGAGGGGGCTCCTGAAGCTTTCTTT.

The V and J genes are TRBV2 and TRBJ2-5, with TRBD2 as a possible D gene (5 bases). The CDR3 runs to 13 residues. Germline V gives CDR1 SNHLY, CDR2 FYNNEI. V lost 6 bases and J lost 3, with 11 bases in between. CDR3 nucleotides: TGTGCCAGCAGCGGGGATTTAAAAGAGACCCAGTACTTC. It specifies CASSGDLKETQYF.

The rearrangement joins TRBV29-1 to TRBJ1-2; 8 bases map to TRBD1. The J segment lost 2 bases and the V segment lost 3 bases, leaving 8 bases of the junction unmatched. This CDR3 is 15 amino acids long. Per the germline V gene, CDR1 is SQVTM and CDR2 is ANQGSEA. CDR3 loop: CSVDGQGGANYGYTF. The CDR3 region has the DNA TGCAGCGTTGACGGACAGGGTGGAGCGAACTATGGCTACACCTTC.

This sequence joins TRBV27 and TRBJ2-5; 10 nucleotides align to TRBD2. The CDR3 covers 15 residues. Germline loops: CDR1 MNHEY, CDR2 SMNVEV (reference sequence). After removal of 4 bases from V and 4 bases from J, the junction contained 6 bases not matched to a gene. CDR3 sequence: CASSYSGGRSETQYF. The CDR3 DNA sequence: TGTGCCAGCAGTTATAGCGGGGGGCGCTCAGAGACCCAGTACTTC.

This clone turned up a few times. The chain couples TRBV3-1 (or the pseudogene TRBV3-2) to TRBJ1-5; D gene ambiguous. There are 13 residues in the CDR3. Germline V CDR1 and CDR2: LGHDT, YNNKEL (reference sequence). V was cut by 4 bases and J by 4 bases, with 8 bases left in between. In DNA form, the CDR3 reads TGTGCCAGCAGCCCGCGGGAAAATCAGCCCCAGCATTTT. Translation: CASSPRENQPQHF.

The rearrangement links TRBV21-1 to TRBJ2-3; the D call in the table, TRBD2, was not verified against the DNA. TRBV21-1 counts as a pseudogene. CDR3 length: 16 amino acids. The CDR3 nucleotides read TGTGCCAGCAGGAACCAGCACCTAGTGGGCACAGATACGCAGTATTTT. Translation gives CASRNQHLVGTDTQYF.

CDR3 nucleotide sequence: TGTGCCAGCAGTGAAAGGTTAGCCATGAACACTGAAGCTTTCTTT. It encodes CASSERLAMNTEAFF. V usage is TRBV6-1 and J usage is TRBJ1-1; no definite D call. Germline values: CDR1 MNHNS, CDR2 SASEGT. The V gene lost 2 bases and the J gene lost 0 bases, with 10 bases spanning the gap. The CDR3 is 15 amino acids.

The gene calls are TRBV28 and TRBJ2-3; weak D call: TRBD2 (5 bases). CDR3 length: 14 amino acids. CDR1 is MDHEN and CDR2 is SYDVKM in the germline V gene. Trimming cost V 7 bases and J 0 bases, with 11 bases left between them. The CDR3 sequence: CASTRRPSTDTQYF. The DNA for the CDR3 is TGTGCCAGCACTCGGAGGCCTAGCACAGATACGCAGTATTTT.

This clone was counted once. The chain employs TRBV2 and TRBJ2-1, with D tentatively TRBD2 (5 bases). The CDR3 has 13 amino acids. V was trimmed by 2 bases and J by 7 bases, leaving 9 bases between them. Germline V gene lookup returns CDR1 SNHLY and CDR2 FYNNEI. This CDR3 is CASSEIPGNEQFF. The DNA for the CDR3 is TGTGCCAGCAGTGAAATCCCGGGGAATGAGCAGTTCTTC.

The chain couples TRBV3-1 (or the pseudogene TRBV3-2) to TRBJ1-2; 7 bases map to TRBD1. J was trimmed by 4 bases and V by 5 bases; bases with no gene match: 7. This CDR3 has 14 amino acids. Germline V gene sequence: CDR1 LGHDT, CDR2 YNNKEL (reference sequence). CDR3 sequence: CASSDTGVSYGYTF. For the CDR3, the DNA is TGTGCCAGCAGCGATACAGGGGTGAGCTATGGCTACACCTTC.